These 18 T cell receptor beta chains were all obtained from the same sample, sequenced in a study of blood T cell repertoires in COVID-19. Repertoires were generated with immunoSEQ multiplex PCR, while TCRdb's copy carries only in-frame clones and drops some. The data contain roughly 250,000 clones, about nine tenths of them singletons. Sequenced: PBMCs or T cells enriched from blood (not recorded which). The source of these receptors is a young woman who had recovered from COVID-19.

The chain recombines TRBV6-5 with TRBJ2-1, with D perhaps TRBD1 (5 bases). V lost 2 bases and J 3 bases, leaving 8 bases between the germline ends. Germline V gene lookup returns CDR1 MNHEY and CDR2 SVGAGI. The CDR3 covers 14 residues. The CDR3 DNA reads as TGTGCCAGCAGTTACAGCGACAGCTACAATGAGCAGTTCTTC. Protein: CASSYSDSYNEQFF.

This chain uses TRBV19 with TRBJ1-5, with D possibly matching TRBD1 (6 bases). Trimming shortened V by 7 bases and J by 4 bases, and 14 bases separated the two germline ends. This CDR3 is built from 14 residues. CDR1 and CDR2 (germline): LNHDA, SQIVND (reference sequence). The CDR3 loop reads CASISGTRNQPQHF. CDR3 in DNA: TGTGCCAGTATCTCCGGGACACGAAATCAGCCCCAGCATTTT. Combining the CDR3 with reference TRBV19 and TRBJ1-5 gives the whole variable domain DGGITQSPKYLFRKEGQNVTLSCEQNLNHDAMYWYRQDPGQGLRLIYYSQIVNDFQKGDIAEGYSVSREKKESFPLTVTSAQKNPTAFYLCASISGTRNQPQHFGDGTRLSIL.

V gene TRBV29-1 combines with J gene TRBJ2-5; the D is unclear. Looked up from germline, CDR1 is SQVTM and CDR2 is ANQGSEA. The CDR3 covers 11 residues. Trimming cost V 4 bases and J 1 base, with 4 bases left between them. CDR3 sequence: CSVGSQETQYF. CDR3 DNA sequence: TGCAGCGTTGGCAGCCAAGAGACCCAGTACTTC. The complete variable domain, with remaining parts taken from reference TRBV29-1 and TRBJ2-5, reads SAVISQKPSRDICQRGTSLTIQCQVDSQVTMMFWYRQQPGQSLTLIATANQGSEATYESGFVIDKFPISRPNLTFSTLTVSNMSPEDSSIYLCSVGSQETQYFGPGTRLLVL.

This clone is labeled large. CDR3 loop: CASSFNPGQDSYNEQFF. The CDR3 DNA is TGTGCCAGCAGTTTCAACCCAGGACAGGACAGTTACAATGAGCAGTTCTTC. This chain joins TRBV27 and TRBJ2-1; 7 nucleotides line up with TRBD1. Unmatched junction bases numbered 12, after V lost 3 bases and J lost 4 bases. The germline gives CDR1 MNHEY, CDR2 SMNVEV (reference sequence). CDR3 length: 17 residues.

The chain uses TRBV11-2 and TRBJ1-2; 7 nucleotides agree with TRBD1. The CDR3 contains 15 residues. Germline V lookup: CDR1 SGHAT, CDR2 FQNNGV. Trimming took 4 bases from V and 5 from J; bases not matched to a gene: 10. The CDR3 nucleotides are TGTGCCAGCAGCTGGGGGTCGGGACAGAGATATGGCTACACCTTC. This translates into CASSWGSGQRYGYTF.

The chain joins TRBV7-2 to TRBJ2-1; D might be TRBD1 (6 bases). The V gene lost 6 bases and the J gene lost 9 bases, with 18 bases spanning the gap. The germline V gene encodes CDR1 SGHTA and CDR2 FQGNSA. The CDR3 has 14 amino acids. CDR3 sequence (DNA): TGTGCCAGCAGTCCAATAGGTGGGGGCACTGAGCAGTTCTTC. Translating it yields CASSPIGGGTEQFF.

J is TRBJ2-1 and V is TRBV7-8; possibly TRBD1 for D (6 bases). Looked up from germline, CDR1 is SGHVS and CDR2 is FQNEAQ. Deletions cut 0 bases from V and 4 bases from J, with 10 bases between. This CDR3 contains 15 residues. As DNA, the CDR3 is TGTGCCAGCAGCTTAGCGGGGGCCACATACAATGAGCAGTTCTTC. This sequence encodes CASSLAGATYNEQFF.

The chain recombines TRBV25-1 with TRBJ1-1; D perhaps matches TRBD1 (6 bases). The V end lost 8 bases, the J end lost 4 bases, and 20 bases lay between the germline ends. CDR3 length equals 15 residues. The germline V gene encodes CDR1 MGHDK and CDR2 SYGVNS. The CDR3 coding sequence is TGTGCCAGCGGTGGGGTGACCAGGGGTGGCACTGAAGCTTTCTTT. Protein product: CASGGVTRGGTEAFF.

The chain couples TRBV5-1 to TRBJ2-1; possible D gene TRBD2, 6 bases. Germline V gene lookup returns CDR1 SGHRS and CDR2 YFSETQ. V lost 2 bases and J 10 bases, leaving 19 bases between the germline ends. This CDR3 is built from 15 residues. The CDR3 loop is CASSFSGPSPEEQFF. The DNA for the CDR3 is TGCGCCAGCAGCTTCAGCGGGCCTTCCCCGGAGGAGCAGTTCTTC.

The chain joins TRBV25-1 to TRBJ1-5; possible D gene TRBD1, 5 bases. The CDR3 sequence is 15 residues long. In germline, CDR1 is MGHDK, CDR2 SYGVNS. V was trimmed by 1 base and J by 4 bases, leaving 11 bases between them. Here the CDR3 DNA reads TGTGCCAGCAGTGAATCCCGGAGGGGTAATCAGCCCCAGCATTTT. Protein product: CASSESRRGNQPQHF.

J is TRBJ1-5 and V is TRBV5-8; D is uncertain. CDR1 SGHTS and CDR2 YDEGEE come from the germline V gene. Between the trimmed V and J ends, which lost 0 bases and 5 bases, there was a span of 9 bases. The CDR3 runs 14 residues. The CDR3 DNA follows: TGTGCCAGCAGCTTGGCCACTCAGGATCAGCCCCAGCATTTT. Its translation is CASSLATQDQPQHF.

This sequence joins TRBV7-9 and TRBJ2-5, with 10 positions matching TRBD1. From germline, CDR1 is SEHNR and CDR2 FQNEAQ (reference sequence). The length of the CDR3 is 14 residues. The junction had 3 bases not matched to a gene; V was cut back by 3 bases and J by 5 bases. The CDR3 DNA reads as TGTGCCAGCAGCTTGACAGGGGGCGGCGAGACCCAGTACTTC. Protein: CASSLTGGGETQYF.

The chain couples TRBV7-3 to TRBJ2-2; D is perhaps TRBD1 (5 bases). V was trimmed by 8 bases and J by 4 bases, leaving 11 bases between them. Germline CDR1 SGHTA, CDR2 FQGTGA. There are 13 residues in the CDR3. Here the CDR3 DNA reads TGTGCCAGCCGGCAGGGCACCACCGGGGAGCTGTTTTTT. It specifies CASRQGTTGELFF.

The rearrangement links TRBV28 to TRBJ2-3; 7 bases are shared with TRBD2. Unmatched junction bases numbered 7, after V lost 6 bases and J lost 4 bases. The CDR3 covers 14 residues. Looked up from germline, CDR1 is MDHEN and CDR2 is SYDVKM. CDR3 nucleotides: TGTGCCAGCAGAGTCAGCGGGAAGGCAGATACGCAGTATTTT. Protein: CASRVSGKADTQYF. The complete variable domain, with remaining parts taken from reference TRBV28 and TRBJ2-3, reads DVKVTQSSRYLVKRTGEKVFLECVQDMDHENMFWYRQDPGLGLRLIYFSYDVKMKEKGDIPEGYSVSREKKERFSLILESASTNQTSMYLCASRVSGKADTQYFGPGTRLTVL.

V gene TRBV28 combines with J gene TRBJ2-1; 10 bases align to TRBD2. Germline loops: CDR1 MDHEN, CDR2 SYDVKM. V was clipped by 6 bases and J by 5 bases; unmatched bases: 13. This CDR3 is 17 amino acids long. Here the CDR3 DNA reads TGTGCCAGCAGCTCATTTGGCAGGACTAGCGGAGACAATGAGCAGTTCTTC. Residues: CASSSFGRTSGDNEQFF.

This rearrangement joins TRBV10-3 to TRBJ2-7; no clear D gene. V lost 1 base, J lost 1 base, and 5 bases lay in between. The CDR3 has 13 residues. Per germline, CDR1 ENHRY and CDR2 SYGVKD. CDR3: CAISELESYEQYF. The CDR3, as DNA: TGTGCCATCAGTGAGTTGGAGTCCTACGAGCAGTACTTC.

The J gene is TRBJ2-5, the V gene TRBV7-9, with 9 bases that match TRBD1. Looked up from germline, CDR1 is SEHNR and CDR2 is FQNEAQ (reference sequence). The CDR3 loop spans 14 amino acids. The V segment lost 4 bases and the J segment 5 bases; nucleotides outside the gene matches: 5. The CDR3 here is CASSSRDRAETQYF. Here the CDR3 DNA reads TGTGCCAGCAGCTCTCGGGACAGGGCGGAGACCCAGTACTTC.

This rearrangement joins TRBV7-9 to TRBJ2-6; 11 bases are shared with TRBD1. V lost 1 base and J lost 2; bases outside the gene matches: 4. Looked up from germline, CDR1 is SEHNR and CDR2 is FQNEAQ (reference sequence). The length of the CDR3 is 18 residues. CDR3 amino acids: CASSLGPGQGAGANVLTF. In DNA, the CDR3 is TGTGCCAGCAGCTTAGGGCCGGGACAGGGGGCTGGGGCCAACGTCCTGACTTTC.